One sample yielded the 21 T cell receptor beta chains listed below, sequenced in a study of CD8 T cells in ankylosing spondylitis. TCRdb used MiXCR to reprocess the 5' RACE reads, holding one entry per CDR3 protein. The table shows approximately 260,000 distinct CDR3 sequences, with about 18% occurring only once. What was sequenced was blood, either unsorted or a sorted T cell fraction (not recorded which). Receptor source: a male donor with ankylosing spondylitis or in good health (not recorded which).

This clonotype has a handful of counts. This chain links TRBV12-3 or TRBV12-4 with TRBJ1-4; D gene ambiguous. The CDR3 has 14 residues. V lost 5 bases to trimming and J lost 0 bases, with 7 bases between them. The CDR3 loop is CASSQTATNEKLFF. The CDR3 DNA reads TGTGCCAGCAGTCAGACGGCAACTAATGAAAAACTGTTTTTT.

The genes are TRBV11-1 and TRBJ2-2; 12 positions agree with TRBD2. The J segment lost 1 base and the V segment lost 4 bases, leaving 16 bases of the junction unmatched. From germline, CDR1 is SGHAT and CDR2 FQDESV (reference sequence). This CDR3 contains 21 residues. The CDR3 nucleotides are TGTGCCAGCAGCTCTAATGATGCACTAGCGGGAGGTTCTATGAACACCGGGGAGCTGTTTTTT. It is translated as CASSSNDALAGGSMNTGELFF.

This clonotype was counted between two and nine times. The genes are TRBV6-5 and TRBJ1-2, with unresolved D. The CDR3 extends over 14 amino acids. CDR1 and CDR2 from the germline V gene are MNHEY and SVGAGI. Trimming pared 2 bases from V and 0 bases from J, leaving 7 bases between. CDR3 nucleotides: TGTGCCAGCAGTTACGCATATACTAACTATGGCTACACCTTC. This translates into CASSYAYTNYGYTF.

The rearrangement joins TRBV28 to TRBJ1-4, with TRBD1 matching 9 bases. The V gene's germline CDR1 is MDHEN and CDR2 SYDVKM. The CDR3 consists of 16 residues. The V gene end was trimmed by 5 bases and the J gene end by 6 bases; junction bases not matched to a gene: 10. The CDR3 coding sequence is TGTGCCAGCAGTCCCCGGGACAGGGTACAAGATGAAAAACTGTTTTTT. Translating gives CASSPRDRVQDEKLFF.

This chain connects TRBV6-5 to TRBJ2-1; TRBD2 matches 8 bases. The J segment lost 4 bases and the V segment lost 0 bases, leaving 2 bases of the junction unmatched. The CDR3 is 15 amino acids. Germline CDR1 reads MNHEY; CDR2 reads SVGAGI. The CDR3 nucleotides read TGTGCCAGCAGTTACTCGGCTAGCGGGTACAATGAGCAGTTCTTC. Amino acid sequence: CASSYSASGYNEQFF.

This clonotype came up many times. CDR3 DNA sequence: TGCAGCGTTGAAGATATGGATACCTACGAGCAGTACTTC. Encoded protein: CSVEDMDTYEQYF. The chain recombines TRBV29-1 with TRBJ2-7, with D unresolved. V was cut by 0 bases and J by 2 bases, with 8 bases left in between. The length of the CDR3 is 13 residues. Germline-derived CDR1 and CDR2 are SQVTM and ANQGSEA.

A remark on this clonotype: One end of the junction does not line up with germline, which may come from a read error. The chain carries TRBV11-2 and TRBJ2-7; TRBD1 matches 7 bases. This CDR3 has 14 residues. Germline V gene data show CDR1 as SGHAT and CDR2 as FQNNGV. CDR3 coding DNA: TGTGCCAGCAGCTCACAGGGGACCCCCTACGAGCGGTACTTC. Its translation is CASSSQGTPYERYF.

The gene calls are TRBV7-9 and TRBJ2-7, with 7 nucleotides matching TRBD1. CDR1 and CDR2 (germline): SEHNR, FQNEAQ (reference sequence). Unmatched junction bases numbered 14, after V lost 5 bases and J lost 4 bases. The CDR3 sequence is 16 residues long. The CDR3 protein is CASSPATGQGEYEQYF. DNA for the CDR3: TGTGCCAGCAGCCCTGCGACCGGGCAGGGGGAATACGAGCAGTACTTC.

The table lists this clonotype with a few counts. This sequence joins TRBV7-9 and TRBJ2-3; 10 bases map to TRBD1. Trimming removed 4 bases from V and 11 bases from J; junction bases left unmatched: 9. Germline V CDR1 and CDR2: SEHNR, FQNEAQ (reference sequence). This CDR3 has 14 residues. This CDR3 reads CASSSKPGQGLQYF. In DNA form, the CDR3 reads TGTGCCAGCAGCTCAAAACCGGGACAGGGGTTGCAGTATTTT. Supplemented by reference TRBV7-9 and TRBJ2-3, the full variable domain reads DTGVSQNPRHKITKRGQNVTFRCDPISEHNRLYWYRQTLGQGPEFLTYFQNEAQLEKSRLLSDRFSAERPKGSFSTLEIQRTEQGDSAMYLCASSSKPGQGLQYFGPGTRLTVL.

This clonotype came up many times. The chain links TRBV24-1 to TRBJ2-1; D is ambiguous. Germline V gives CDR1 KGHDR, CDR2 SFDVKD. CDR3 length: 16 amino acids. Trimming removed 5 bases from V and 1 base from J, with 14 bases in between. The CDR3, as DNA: TGTGCCACCAGTGGGTCCCAGGAACGGTCCTACAATGAGCAGTTCTTC. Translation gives CATSGSQERSYNEQFF.

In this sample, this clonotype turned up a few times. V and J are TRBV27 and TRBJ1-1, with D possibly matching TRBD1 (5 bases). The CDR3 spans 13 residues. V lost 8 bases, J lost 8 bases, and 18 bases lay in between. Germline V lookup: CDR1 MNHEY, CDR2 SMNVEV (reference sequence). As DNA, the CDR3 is TGTGCCAGCTCACTCGGGGCGGCTGAGGAAGCTTTCTTT. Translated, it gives CASSLGAAEEAFF.

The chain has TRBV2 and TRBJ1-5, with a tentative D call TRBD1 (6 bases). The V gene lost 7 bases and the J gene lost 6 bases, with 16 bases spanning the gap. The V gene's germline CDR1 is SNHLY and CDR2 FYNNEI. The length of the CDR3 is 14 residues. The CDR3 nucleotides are TGTGCCAGCAATACGCCCGGGGGCGGTCAGCCCCAGCATTTT. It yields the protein CASNTPGGGQPQHF.

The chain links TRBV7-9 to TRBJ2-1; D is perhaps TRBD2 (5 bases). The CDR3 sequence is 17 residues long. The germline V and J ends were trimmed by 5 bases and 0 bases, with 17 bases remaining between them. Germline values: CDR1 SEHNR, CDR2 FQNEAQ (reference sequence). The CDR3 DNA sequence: TGTGCCAGCAGCGGCGTGGGTGCGGGTTCCTCCTACAATGAGCAGTTCTTC. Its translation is CASSGVGAGSSYNEQFF. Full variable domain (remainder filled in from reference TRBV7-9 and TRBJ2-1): DTGVSQNPRHKITKRGQNVTFRCDPISEHNRLYWYRQTLGQGPEFLTYFQNEAQLEKSRLLSDRFSAERPKGSFSTLEIQRTEQGDSAMYLCASSGVGAGSSYNEQFFGPGTRLTVL.

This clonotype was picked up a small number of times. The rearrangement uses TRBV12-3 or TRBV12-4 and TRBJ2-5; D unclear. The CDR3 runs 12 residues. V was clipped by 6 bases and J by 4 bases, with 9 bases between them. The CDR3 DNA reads TGTGCCAGCAGCCCGGGCCGAGAGACCCAGTACTTC. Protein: CASSPGRETQYF.

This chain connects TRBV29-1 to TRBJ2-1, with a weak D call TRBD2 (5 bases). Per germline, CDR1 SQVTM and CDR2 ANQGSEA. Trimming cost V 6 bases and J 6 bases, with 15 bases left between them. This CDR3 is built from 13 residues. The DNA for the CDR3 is TGCAGCGTGACTGACGGGAATGGCAATGAGCAGTTCTTC. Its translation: CSVTDGNGNEQFF.

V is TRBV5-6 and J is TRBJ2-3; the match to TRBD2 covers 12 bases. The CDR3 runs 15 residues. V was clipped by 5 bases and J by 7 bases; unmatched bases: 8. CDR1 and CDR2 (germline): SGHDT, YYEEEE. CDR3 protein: CASSSVTSGRNTQYF. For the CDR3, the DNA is TGTGCCAGCAGTTCAGTGACTAGCGGGAGAAATACGCAGTATTTT.

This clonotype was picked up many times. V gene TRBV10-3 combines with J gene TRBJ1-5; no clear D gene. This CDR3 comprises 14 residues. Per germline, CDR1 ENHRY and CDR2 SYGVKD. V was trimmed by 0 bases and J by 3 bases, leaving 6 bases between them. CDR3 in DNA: TGTGCCATCAGTGAGTCGGGAGACAATCAGCCCCAGCATTTT. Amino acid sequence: CAISESGDNQPQHF.

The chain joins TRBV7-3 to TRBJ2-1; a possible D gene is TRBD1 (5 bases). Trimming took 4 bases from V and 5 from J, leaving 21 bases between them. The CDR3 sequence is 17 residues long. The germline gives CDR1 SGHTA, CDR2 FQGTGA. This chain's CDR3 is CASSSPLGGAWDNEQFF. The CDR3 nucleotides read TGTGCCAGCAGCTCTCCTTTAGGTGGGGCCTGGGACAATGAGCAGTTCTTC.

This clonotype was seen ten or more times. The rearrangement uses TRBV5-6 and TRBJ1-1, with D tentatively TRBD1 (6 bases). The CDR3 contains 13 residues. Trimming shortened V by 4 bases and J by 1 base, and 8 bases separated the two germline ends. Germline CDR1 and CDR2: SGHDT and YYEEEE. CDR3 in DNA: TGTGCCAGCAGCGAGGACAGGAACACTGAAGCTTTCTTT. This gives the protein CASSEDRNTEAFF. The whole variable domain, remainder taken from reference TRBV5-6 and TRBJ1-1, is DAGVTQSPTHLIKTRGQQVTLRCSPKSGHDTVSWYQQALGQGPQFIFQYYEEEERQRGNFPDRFSGHQFPNYSSELNVNALLLGDSALYLCASSEDRNTEAFFGQGTRLTVV.

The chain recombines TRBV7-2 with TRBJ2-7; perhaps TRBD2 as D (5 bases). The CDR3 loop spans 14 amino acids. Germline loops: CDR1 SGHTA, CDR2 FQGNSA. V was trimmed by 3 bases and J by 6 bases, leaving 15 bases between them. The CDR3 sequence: CASSFHGNSVEQYF. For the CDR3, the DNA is TGTGCCAGCAGCTTCCACGGGAATTCGGTCGAGCAGTACTTC.

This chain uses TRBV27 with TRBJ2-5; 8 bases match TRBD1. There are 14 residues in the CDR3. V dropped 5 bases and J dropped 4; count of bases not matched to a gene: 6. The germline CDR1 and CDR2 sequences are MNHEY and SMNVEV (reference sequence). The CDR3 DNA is TGTGCCAGCAGTCCGCTAACAGGGGGAGAGACCCAGTACTTC. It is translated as CASSPLTGGETQYF.